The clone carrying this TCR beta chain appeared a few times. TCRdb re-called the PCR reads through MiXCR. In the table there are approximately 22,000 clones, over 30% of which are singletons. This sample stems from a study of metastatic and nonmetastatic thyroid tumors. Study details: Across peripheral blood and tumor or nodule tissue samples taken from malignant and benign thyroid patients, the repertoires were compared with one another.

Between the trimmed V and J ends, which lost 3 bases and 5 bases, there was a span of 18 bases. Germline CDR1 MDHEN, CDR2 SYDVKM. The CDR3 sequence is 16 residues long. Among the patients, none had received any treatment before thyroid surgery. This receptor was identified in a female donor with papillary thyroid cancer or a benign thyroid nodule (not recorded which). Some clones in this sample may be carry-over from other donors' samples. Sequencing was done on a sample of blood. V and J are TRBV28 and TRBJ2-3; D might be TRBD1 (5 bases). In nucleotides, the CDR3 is TGTGCCAGCAGTTTTGTCAGGGCGCCAACCCGAGATACGCAGTATTTT. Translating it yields CASSFVRAPTRDTQYF.